The 20 T cell receptor beta chains below come from one sample, sequenced in a study of stem cell transplantation in POMP-related autoinflammatory disease. Libraries were prepared by immunoSEQ multiplex PCR; TCRdb keeps only in-frame clonotypes and omits some of them. This sample has under 9,500 clones; roughly 88% occur once, and the top ten carry 10% to 15%. This specimen consisted of CD8+ T cells from PBMCs, obtained after stem cell transplantation. These TCRs come from a human patient with POMP-related autoinflammation and immune dysregulation (PRAID). Some T cells may be the graft donor's.

This chain's CDR3 is CATSPRLAGDTQYF. In DNA, the CDR3 is TGTGCCACCAGCCCCCGACTAGCGGGAGATACGCAGTATTTT. The chain recombines TRBV24-1 with TRBJ2-3; 10 nucleotides match TRBD2. This CDR3 region has 14 residues. J was trimmed by 5 bases and V by 7 bases; bases with no gene match: 5. Germline V gives CDR1 KGHDR, CDR2 SFDVKD.

There are a few counts of this clone. CDR3 bases: TGTGCCAGCAGTTTGGGGAGCAATCAGCCCCAGCATTTT. Translating gives CASSLGSNQPQHF. The gene calls are TRBV6-2 or TRBV6-3 and TRBJ1-5; no firm D call. Germline V lookup: CDR1 MNHEY, CDR2 SVGEGT. V lost 4 bases to trimming and J lost 1 base, with 5 bases between them. This CDR3 spans 13 amino acids.

J is TRBJ1-1 and V is TRBV28; the match to TRBD1 covers 7 bases. V shed 3 bases, J shed 5 bases, and the junction held 6 bases outside the gene matches. CDR3 length: 14 amino acids. CDR1 and CDR2 (germline): MDHEN, SYDVKM. CDR3 residues: CASSFRLQGTEAFF. CDR3 bases: TGTGCCAGCAGTTTTCGGCTACAGGGGACTGAAGCTTTCTTT.

This sequence joins TRBV13 and TRBJ2-6; D is undetermined. CDR1 PRHDT and CDR2 FYEKMQ come from the germline V gene (reference sequence). The CDR3 extends over 18 amino acids. V lost 5 bases to trimming and J lost 1 base, with 18 bases between them. CDR3 sequence reads: CASSTLGPSASGANVLTF. CDR3 in DNA: TGTGCCAGCAGCACCCTTGGTCCATCCGCGTCTGGGGCCAACGTCCTGACTTTC.

This rearrangement joins TRBV18 to TRBJ2-1; weak D call: TRBD2 (6 bases). The CDR3 sequence is 16 residues long. The V end was cut by 3 bases, the J end by 7 bases, with 19 bases between. The V gene's germline CDR1 is KGHSH and CDR2 LQKENI. CDR3 region: CASSPYPSVQWNEQFF. DNA for the CDR3: TGTGCCAGCTCACCCTACCCTAGCGTACAGTGGAATGAGCAGTTCTTC.

This rearrangement joins TRBV28 to TRBJ1-1; D gene unclear. This CDR3 contains 13 residues. V lost 7 bases and J 2 bases, leaving 11 bases between the germline ends. The germline V gene encodes CDR1 MDHEN and CDR2 SYDVKM. The CDR3 bases are TGTGCCAGCACCCTAAGAGGAAACACTGAAGCTTTCTTT. This encodes CASTLRGNTEAFF.

The chain has TRBV7-3 and TRBJ2-1; 8 bases are shared with TRBD2. Germline lookup yields CDR1 SGHTA and CDR2 FQGTGA. J was trimmed by 0 bases and V by 3 bases; bases with no gene match: 4. The CDR3 is 16 residues long. The CDR3 reads CASSFEAGVSYNEQFF. The DNA for the CDR3 is TGTGCCAGCAGCTTTGAAGCGGGAGTCTCCTACAATGAGCAGTTCTTC.

The rearrangement links TRBV5-1 to TRBJ1-1; TRBD1 aligns across 10 bases. CDR3 length: 15 residues. The germline V gene has CDR1 SGHRS and CDR2 YFSETQ. V gave up 4 bases and J gave up 1 base; unmatched junction bases: 4. CDR3 DNA: TGCGCCAGCAGCCCCCGACAGGGGGCGAACACTGAAGCTTTCTTT. Its protein product is CASSPRQGANTEAFF.

This clone was seen just once. The DNA for the CDR3 is TGTGCCAGCAGTGAGGCCAACCAGGCGAATGAGCAGTTCTTC. It translates to CASSEANQANEQFF. The genes are TRBV2 and TRBJ2-1, with D unresolved. In germline, CDR1 is SNHLY, CDR2 FYNNEI. The ends were cut back, 3 bases at V and 7 bases at J, with 13 bases in the middle. CDR3 length: 14 amino acids.

Written as DNA, the CDR3 is TGTGCCAGCAGGGCTACGAACACTGAAGCTTTCTTT. It yields the protein CASRATNTEAFF. The rearrangement joins TRBV13 to TRBJ1-1; D unclear. CDR1 is PRHDT and CDR2 is FYEKMQ in the germline V gene (reference sequence). CDR3 length: 12 amino acids. V was pared by 6 bases and J by 1 base, with 6 bases between.

Of note for this clone: At one boundary the junction diverges from the germline segment, which might be a read error. The chain links TRBV11-2 to TRBJ2-7; tentatively, D is TRBD1 or TRBD2 (5 bases each). There are 13 residues in the CDR3. Per germline, CDR1 SGHAT and CDR2 FQNNGV. The DNA of the CDR3 is TGTGCCAGCAGTTTAGGTGGGGGCTACGAGCAGTACTTC. Translating it yields CASSLGGGYEQYF.

This chain connects TRBV5-6 to TRBJ1-6; D gene uncertain. This CDR3 is 13 amino acids long. From germline, CDR1 is SGHDT and CDR2 YYEEEE. V was shortened by 1 base and J by 1 base, with 0 bases between the two germline ends. CDR3 nucleotide sequence: TGTGCCAGCAGCTTGTCCTATAATTCACCCCTCCACTTT. Its protein is CASSLSYNSPLHF.

V gene TRBV9 combines with J gene TRBJ2-5, with 7 bases that match TRBD2. CDR3 size: 14 residues. After removal of 3 bases from V and 7 bases from J, the junction contained 9 bases not matched to a gene. The germline gives CDR1 SGDLS, CDR2 YYNGEE. The CDR3 protein is CASSASGLPGTQYF. In DNA, the CDR3 is TGTGCCAGCAGCGCTTCGGGACTACCTGGGACCCAGTACTTC.

This clone was seen only once. The genes are TRBV11-2 and TRBJ2-2, with 7 positions matching TRBD2. This CDR3 has 13 residues. CDR1 is SGHAT and CDR2 is FQNNGV in the germline V gene. V shed 7 bases, J shed 3 bases, and the junction held 2 bases outside the gene matches. CDR3 protein: CASNRGDTGELFF. The CDR3, as DNA: TGTGCCAGCAATCGGGGGGACACCGGGGAGCTGTTTTTT.

The sample holds one count of this clone. The chain employs TRBV28 and TRBJ2-5; D might be TRBD1 (5 bases). CDR3 length: 12 amino acids. Deletions cut 7 bases from V and 3 bases from J, with 9 bases between. Germline V gives CDR1 MDHEN, CDR2 SYDVKM. This chain's CDR3 is CASNQGKETQYF. The DNA of the CDR3 is TGTGCCAGCAATCAGGGAAAAGAGACCCAGTACTTC.

This clone was recorded once. This sequence joins TRBV19 and TRBJ2-1, with TRBD1 matching 10 bases. The junction had 8 bases not matched to a gene; V was cut back by 5 bases and J by 10 bases. Germline CDR1 and CDR2: LNHDA and SQIVND (reference sequence). CDR3 length equals 14 residues. CDR3 DNA sequence: TGTGCCAGTAGTGCCGGGACAGGGGTTCGGGAGCAGTTCTTC. It specifies CASSAGTGVREQFF.

This clone was detected a few times. The chain uses TRBV7-2 and TRBJ1-6; D perhaps matches TRBD1 (6 bases). CDR1 SGHTA and CDR2 FQGNSA come from the germline V gene. This CDR3 has 14 amino acids. The ends were cut back, 3 bases at V and 10 bases at J, with 13 bases in the middle. The CDR3 sequence: CASSFGGGGSPLHF. The CDR3 region has the DNA TGTGCCAGCAGCTTCGGAGGGGGGGGCTCACCCCTCCACTTT.

This clone was observed once. V usage is TRBV2 and J usage is TRBJ2-7, with TRBD1 as a possible D gene (6 bases). The CDR3 extends over 14 amino acids. Trimming took 1 base from V and 4 from J, leaving 11 bases between them. Per the germline V gene, CDR1 is SNHLY and CDR2 is FYNNEI. The CDR3 here is CASSEVLGGYEQYV. The CDR3 bases are TGTGCCAGCAGTGAAGTTTTAGGGGGTTACGAGCAGTACGTC.

The chain links TRBV13 to TRBJ2-1, with TRBD2 as a possible D gene (5 bases). Between the trimmed V and J ends, which lost 0 bases and 3 bases, there was a span of 6 bases. The CDR3 length is 14 residues. Looked up from germline, CDR1 is PRHDT and CDR2 is FYEKMQ (reference sequence). CDR3 in amino acids: CASSLGGDYNEQFF. The CDR3 bases are TGTGCCAGCAGCTTAGGGGGAGACTACAATGAGCAGTTCTTC.

The chain uses TRBV18 and TRBJ2-4; 8 nucleotides agree with TRBD1. With V trimmed by 3 bases and J by 0 bases, 13 bases remained unmatched. The CDR3 covers 19 residues. CDR1 KGHSH and CDR2 LQKENI come from the germline V gene. The CDR3 bases are TGTGCCAGCTCACCCTTGACAGGGGAAGCAGGGCTAGCCAAAAACATTCAGTACTTC. Protein product: CASSPLTGEAGLAKNIQYF.